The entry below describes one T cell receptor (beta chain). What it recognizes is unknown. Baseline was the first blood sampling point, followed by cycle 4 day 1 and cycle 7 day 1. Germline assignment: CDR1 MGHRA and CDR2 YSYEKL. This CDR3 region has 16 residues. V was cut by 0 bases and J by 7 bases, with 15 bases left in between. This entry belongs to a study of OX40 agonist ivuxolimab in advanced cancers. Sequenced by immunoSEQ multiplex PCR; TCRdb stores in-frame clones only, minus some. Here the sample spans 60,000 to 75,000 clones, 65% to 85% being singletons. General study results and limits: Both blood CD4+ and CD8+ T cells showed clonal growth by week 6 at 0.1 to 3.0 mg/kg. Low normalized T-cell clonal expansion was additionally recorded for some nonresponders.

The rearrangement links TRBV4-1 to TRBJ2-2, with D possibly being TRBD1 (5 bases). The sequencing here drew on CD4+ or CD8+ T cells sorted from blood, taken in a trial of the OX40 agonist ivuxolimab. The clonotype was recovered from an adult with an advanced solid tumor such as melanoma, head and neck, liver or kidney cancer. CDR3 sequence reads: CASSQDLDISHGELFF. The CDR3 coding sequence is TGCGCCAGCAGCCAAGATTTGGACATTTCCCACGGGGAGCTGTTTTTT.